A selection of T cell receptor beta chains follows, all from one sample in a study of T cell responses to AZD1222 COVID-19 vaccine. Sequenced by immunoSEQ multiplex PCR; TCRdb stores in-frame clones only, minus some. The profile shows 100,000 to 150,000 clones, roughly nine tenths of them singletons. This specimen consisted of peripheral blood, obtained on day 0 of AZD1222 vaccination. The receptors were sampled from an adult in good health. CDR3s include the opening cysteine and the closing phenylalanine or tryptophan. The D gene is left open where the match is weak. A row's size may be missing; if present it is once, few, many or a size class.

>TRBV7-2|-|TRBJ1-2|-
TGTGCCAGCAGCCCGGCCACCGCCTATGGCTACACCTTC
CASSPATAYGYTF
>TRBV10-2|-|TRBJ1-2|-
TGCGCCAGCGTCGACTATACTACTAACTATGGCTACACCTTC
CASVDYTTNYGYTF
>TRBV11-1|-|TRBJ2-1|-
TGTGCCAGCAGCCGAGGGGTGCTTCTGGGCAATGAGCAGTTCTTC
CASSRGVLLGNEQFF
>TRBV5-6|-|TRBJ1-5|once
TGTGCCAGCAGCTTGGGATGGGACCCCGCTCAGCCCCAGCATTTT
CASSLGWDPAQPQHF
>TRBV18|-|TRBJ1-6|-
TGTGCCAGCTCGCCCTACTCCCCACGGGATTCACCCCTCCACTTT
CASSPYSPRDSPLHF
>TRBV6-5|-|TRBJ2-7|-
TGTGCCAGCAGTTACTCGACAGTAAAATACGAGCAGTACTTC
CASSYSTVKYEQYF
>TRBV3-1/TRBV3-2|-|TRBJ1-1|-
TGTGCCAGCAGCCAAGGGTTAGGGAGGGAAGCTTTCTTT
CASSQGLGREAFF
>TRBV18|-|TRBJ2-5|-
TGTGCCAGCTCACCACCGCAAGGGGCCCAAGAGACCCAGTACTTC
CASSPPQGAQETQYF
>TRBV7-2|TRBD1|TRBJ1-6|-
TGTGCCAGCAGCACGGGACAGGGTTTACCCCTCCACTTT
CASSTGQGLPLHF
>TRBV5-1|-|TRBJ2-7|once
TGCGCCAGCACCGGGGGATCCCCCGCTGGCGAGCAGTACTTC
CASTGGSPAGEQYF
>TRBV7-3|-|TRBJ2-3|-
TGTGCCAGCAGCCCAGGGCCGACAGATACGCAGTATTTT
CASSPGPTDTQYF
>TRBV5-8|-|TRBJ2-2|-
TGTGCCAGCAGCTTGGGGACTCACAGCGGGGAGCTGTTTTTT
CASSLGTHSGELFF